This TCR beta chain was obtained from a study of cytomegalovirus exposure and HLA in healthy donors. Study-wide results and caveats: TCR association rates varied by HLA locus in a later analysis, with DRB1 highest and HLA-C lowest. Cytomegalovirus association was assigned to approximately 180 TCR beta chains.

Though probably carrying unrecorded immune exposures, donors were nominally healthy at sampling. Primers for the PCR totalled 60 Vbeta and 13 Jbeta. Sequencing used immunoSEQ multiplex PCR; TCRdb keeps in-frame clones, though not all of them. The sample has 90,000 to 120,000 clones, 82% seen once. About this clone itself: Its antigen is unknown.

Germline CDR1 is MGHRA and CDR2 is YSYEKL. V lost 1 base and J 4 bases, leaving 10 bases between the germline ends. The CDR3 is made up of 14 amino acids. The clonotype was recovered from a man aged 25-45 years in good health and CMV-seropositive. Sequenced: PBMCs. The chain employs TRBV4-1 and TRBJ1-2; perhaps TRBD1 as D (6 bases). The CDR3 DNA reads as TGCGCCAGCAGCCAAGCTCTGGGGGCCTATGGCTACACCTTC. Translated, it gives CASSQALGAYGYTF.